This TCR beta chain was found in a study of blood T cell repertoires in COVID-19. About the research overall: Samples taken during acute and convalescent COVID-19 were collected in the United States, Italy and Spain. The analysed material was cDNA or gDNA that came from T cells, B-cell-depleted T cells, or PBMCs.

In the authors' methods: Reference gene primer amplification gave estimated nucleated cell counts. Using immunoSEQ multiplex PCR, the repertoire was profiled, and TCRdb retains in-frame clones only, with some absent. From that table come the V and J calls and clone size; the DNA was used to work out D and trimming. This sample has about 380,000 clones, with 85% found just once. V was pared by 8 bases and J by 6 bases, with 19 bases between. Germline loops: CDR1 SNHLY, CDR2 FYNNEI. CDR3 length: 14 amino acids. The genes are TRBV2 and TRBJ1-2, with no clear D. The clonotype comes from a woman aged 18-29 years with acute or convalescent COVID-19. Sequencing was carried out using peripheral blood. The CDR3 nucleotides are TGTGCCAGCGACATCTCGCCGATCCTGGATGGCTACACCTTC. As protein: CASDISPILDGYTF.